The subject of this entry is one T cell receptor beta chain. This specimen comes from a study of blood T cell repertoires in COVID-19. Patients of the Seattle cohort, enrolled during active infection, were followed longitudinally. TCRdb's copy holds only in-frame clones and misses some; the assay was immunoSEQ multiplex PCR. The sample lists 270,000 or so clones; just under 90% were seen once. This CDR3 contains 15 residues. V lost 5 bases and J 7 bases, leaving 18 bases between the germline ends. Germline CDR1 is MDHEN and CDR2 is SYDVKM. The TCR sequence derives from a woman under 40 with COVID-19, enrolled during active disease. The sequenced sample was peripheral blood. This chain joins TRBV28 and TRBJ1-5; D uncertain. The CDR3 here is CASSPRDGRNQPQHF. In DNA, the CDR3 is TGTGCCAGCAGTCCCCGGGATGGGAGAAACCAGCCCCAGCATTTT.